The sequence of this T cell receptor (beta chain) was determined in a study of blood T cells in healthy people across ages. Across the study: When template switching was applied, about one barcoded beta molecule was captured per two T cells. Study-level findings and limits: Calculation of diversity from one million T cells yielded estimates considered to be underestimates.

This clonotype was counted a single time. Its antigen is as yet unknown. Ranging in age from roughly 6 to 90, the donors were healthy Caucasian individuals from Russia. It was with a sample-barcoded 5' primer and a J-beta primer mix that a second PCR of roughly 7 to 12 cycles was run. The template-switch adaptor was a 5' adaptor with 12 random nucleotides. It tagged each cDNA molecule. TCRdb redid the calling of the 5' RACE reads with MiXCR, one entry per CDR3 protein. The data show 950,000 to 1,200,000 distinct CDR3 sequences, more than 30% seen once. CDR1 SNHLY and CDR2 FYNNEI come from the germline V gene. Trimming left V 3 bases short and J 0 bases short, with 17 bases between. The CDR3 extends over 17 amino acids.

This receptor was identified in a man between 18 and 29 years old in good health. This chain links TRBV2 with TRBJ1-2; a possible D gene is TRBD1 (5 bases). Sequencing was done on a sample of blood. As DNA, the CDR3 is TGTGCCAGCAGTGAGATGGTGGGGGTCCGTACTAACTATGGCTACACCTTC. It specifies CASSEMVGVRTNYGYTF.